Shown below are 20 T cell receptor beta chains from a single sample sequenced in a study of radiation and T cells in renal cell carcinoma. Using immunoSEQ multiplex PCR, the repertoire was profiled, and TCRdb retains in-frame clones only, with some absent. The profile shows about 77,000 clones, roughly 85% of them singletons. Stated time point: blood 4 weeks post-SBRT, at nephrectomy. Treatment defined: 15 Gy SBRT to primary tumor, nephrectomy 4 weeks later. The sequencing here drew on blood, taken from a patient whose treatment included radiotherapy and nephrectomy. Every receptor here comes from a woman aged 60-70 years with renal cell carcinoma.

This clone is medium-sized by share. This chain joins TRBV5-6 and TRBJ1-1, with a possible D match to TRBD1 (6 bases). The germline gives CDR1 SGHDT, CDR2 YYEEEE. Deletions cut 4 bases from V and 4 bases from J, with 11 bases between. CDR3 length: 13 amino acids. The CDR3 reads CASSLRGGTEAFF. The CDR3 DNA sequence: TGTGCCAGCAGCCTCAGGGGCGGCACTGAAGCTTTCTTT.

The chain recombines TRBV11-1 with TRBJ1-3; D remains ambiguous. The V gene's germline CDR1 is SGHAT and CDR2 FQDESV (reference sequence). The CDR3 extends over 12 amino acids. The V end was cut by 7 bases, the J end by 8 bases, with 12 bases between. In DNA form, the CDR3 reads TGTGCCAGCAAGACGAACGGGGACACCATATATTTT. It yields the protein CASKTNGDTIYF.

This clone was seen once. The chain is built from TRBV27 and TRBJ1-1; D is ambiguous. The CDR3 covers 14 residues. Germline CDR1 is MNHEY and CDR2 is SMNVEV (reference sequence). With 3 bases removed from V and 0 bases from J, the gap between germline ends came to 8 bases. The CDR3 sequence is CASSFGPMNTEAFF. The CDR3 DNA reads as TGTGCCAGCAGTTTTGGTCCCATGAACACTGAAGCTTTCTTT.

This clone has only a few counts. Other nucleotide sequences from this sample produce the same CDR3. The chain couples TRBV30 to TRBJ1-4; 9 bases are a match to TRBD1. J was trimmed by 7 bases and V by 2 bases; bases with no gene match: 11. The CDR3 length is 16 residues. Germline V CDR1 and CDR2: GTSNPN, SVGIG (reference sequence). The DNA for the CDR3 is TGTGCCTGGAGTCCAAAAACCGGGACAGGGAGTGAAAAACTGTTTTTT. It is translated as CAWSPKTGTGSEKLFF.

The chain has TRBV29-1 and TRBJ1-2; D possibly corresponds to TRBD1 (5 bases). The germline gives CDR1 SQVTM, CDR2 ANQGSEA. CDR3 size: 13 residues. The V and J ends lost 7 bases and 3 bases respectively, with 15 bases between them. The CDR3 coding sequence is TGCAGCGGGGCCGGGGGAGAGGACTATGGCTACACCTTC. Translating it yields CSGAGGEDYGYTF.

The chain employs TRBV6-6 and TRBJ1-2; D not certain. The CDR3 has 15 amino acids. CDR1 and CDR2 from the germline V gene are MNHNY and SVGAGI (reference sequence). The V end was cut by 6 bases, the J end by 0 bases, with 14 bases between. The CDR3 loop reads CASRQKPGANYGYTF. CDR3 coding DNA: TGTGCCAGCAGACAGAAGCCCGGAGCTAACTATGGCTACACCTTC.

This clone was seen once. The rearrangement links TRBV9 to TRBJ1-1, with D tentatively TRBD1 (6 bases). With 4 bases removed from V and 4 bases from J, the gap between germline ends came to 11 bases. The germline V gene encodes CDR1 SGDLS and CDR2 YYNGEE. This CDR3 is built from 13 residues. The CDR3 reads CASSLRGGTEAFF. CDR3 bases: TGTGCCAGCAGCCTCAGGGGCGGCACTGAAGCTTTCTTT.

This sequence joins TRBV2 and TRBJ1-5, with a possible D match to TRBD1 (6 bases). The CDR3 runs 14 residues. With 6 bases removed from V and 5 bases from J, the gap between germline ends came to 14 bases. CDR1 is SNHLY, CDR2 FYNNEI, per germline. The CDR3 DNA follows: TGTGCCAGCAGCGCACAGGGTATCTATCAGCCCCAGCATTTT. It yields the protein CASSAQGIYQPQHF.

J is TRBJ1-4 and V is TRBV6-6; D might be TRBD1 (5 bases). Germline values: CDR1 MNHNY, CDR2 SVGAGI (reference sequence). This CDR3 is 13 amino acids long. V was pared by 6 bases and J by 8 bases, with 13 bases between. The CDR3 loop is CASRRTRDEKLFF. CDR3 sequence (DNA): TGTGCCAGCAGACGGACAAGGGACGAAAAACTGTTTTTT.

The chain has TRBV27 and TRBJ1-6, with D unclear. CDR3 length: 15 residues. Trimming stripped 0 bases from V and 0 bases from J, with 3 bases between. CDR1 is MNHEY and CDR2 is SMNVEV in the germline V gene (reference sequence). For the CDR3, the DNA is TGTGCCAGCAGTTTATCGGGCTCCTATAATTCACCCCTCCACTTT. Protein product: CASSLSGSYNSPLHF.

The rearrangement joins TRBV11-2 to TRBJ2-3, with D hard to call. V shed 2 bases and J shed 1 base, with 10 bases lying between them. The CDR3 is 15 residues long. Germline V gene data show CDR1 as SGHAT and CDR2 as FQNNGV. The CDR3 coding sequence is TGTGCCAGCAGCTTATTGAGAGGTCGCACAGATACGCAGTATTTT. Its protein is CASSLLRGRTDTQYF.

The rearrangement uses TRBV6-1 and TRBJ1-5; 7 nucleotides agree with TRBD1. After removal of 6 bases from V and 3 bases from J, the junction contained 8 bases not matched to a gene. This CDR3 spans 15 amino acids. The germline V gene encodes CDR1 MNHNS and CDR2 SASEGT. The CDR3 DNA follows: TGTGCCAGCAGGGCCGACAGGGTGAACAATCAGCCCCAGCATTTT. Protein product: CASRADRVNNQPQHF.

The chain has TRBV29-1 and TRBJ2-7; TRBD1 or TRBD2 may be the D gene (6 bases each). CDR3 size: 12 residues. The V gene lost 5 bases and the J gene lost 2 bases, with 10 bases spanning the gap. From germline, CDR1 is SQVTM and CDR2 ANQGSEA. CDR3: CSVSGATYEQYF. CDR3 sequence (DNA): TGCAGCGTTTCGGGGGCTACCTACGAGCAGTACTTC.

CDR3 nucleotides: TGTGCCAGCAGCTCCCTGGGTACTGAAGCTTTCTTT. It yields the protein CASSSLGTEAFF. V is TRBV6-6 and J is TRBJ1-1; no clear D. Germline V gives CDR1 MNHNY, CDR2 SVGAGI (reference sequence). Trimming left V 6 bases short and J 5 bases short, with 10 bases between. This CDR3 has 12 amino acids.

The chain joins TRBV6-6 to TRBJ1-6, with D possibly being TRBD1 (6 bases). There are 13 residues in the CDR3. Germline V gives CDR1 MNHNY, CDR2 SVGAGI (reference sequence). The V end was cut by 0 bases, the J end by 13 bases, with 10 bases between. The CDR3 spells CASSYSMGAPLHF. DNA for the CDR3: TGTGCCAGCAGTTACTCGATGGGGGCCCCCCTCCACTTT.

The chain recombines TRBV11-2 with TRBJ2-5; unclear D gene. CDR1 and CDR2 from the germline V gene are SGHAT and FQNNGV. The CDR3 length is 14 residues. With 5 bases removed from V and 2 bases from J, the gap between germline ends came to 12 bases. The CDR3 DNA is TGTGCCAGCAGCCTAGGACGGCCTCAAGAGACCCAGTACTTC. This sequence encodes CASSLGRPQETQYF.

Worth noting for this clone: One end of the junction does not line up with germline, which may come from a read error. The rearrangement joins TRBV9 to TRBJ2-1; D is undetermined. Germline values: CDR1 SGDLS, CDR2 YYNGEE. The CDR3 runs to 14 residues. This chain's CDR3 is CASSVEASHNEQFF. In DNA form, the CDR3 reads TGTGCCAGCAGCGTAGAAGCCTCCCACAATGAGCAGTTCTTC.

This clone has a handful of counts. J is TRBJ2-2 and V is TRBV2; TRBD1 aligns across 9 bases. V trimming: 10 bases; J trimming: 2 bases; junction bases outside the gene matches: 14. The CDR3 sequence is 17 residues long. CDR1 is SNHLY and CDR2 is FYNNEI in the germline V gene. CDR3 nucleotides: TGTGCCAACCTCCTTCAACCGGGACAGGGTAACACCGGGGAGCTGTTTTTT. It specifies CANLLQPGQGNTGELFF.

The chain has TRBV5-5 and TRBJ1-2; D ambiguous. The length of the CDR3 is 14 residues. Germline V lookup: CDR1 SGHKS, CDR2 YYEKEE (reference sequence). Trimming pared 0 bases from V and 4 bases from J, leaving 10 bases between. The CDR3 nucleotides read TGTGCCAGCAGCTTGGTGTCAGGTTCCTATGGCTACACCTTC. Translation gives CASSLVSGSYGYTF.

The chain couples TRBV7-9 to TRBJ2-7, with a tentative D call TRBD2 (5 bases). Trimming pared 5 bases from V and 1 base from J, leaving 21 bases between. There are 17 residues in the CDR3. The V gene's germline CDR1 is SEHNR and CDR2 FQNEAQ (reference sequence). The DNA for the CDR3 is TGTGCCAGCAGCAAGAGAGGATGGACTCTCCTTTCCTACGAGCAGTACTTC. This gives the protein CASSKRGWTLLSYEQYF.